Shown below are 32 T cell receptor beta chains from a single sample sequenced in a study of cytomegalovirus exposure and HLA in healthy donors. The study ran its PCR with 60 Vbeta and 13 Jbeta primers. Profiling relied on immunoSEQ multiplex PCR, and the TCRdb table lists in-frame clones only, not all of them. The sample includes 110,000 to 150,000 clones, approximately 84% of them seen just once. Specimen: PBMCs. These receptors all come from a woman between 55 and 75 years old in good health and CMV-seropositive.

The chain is built from TRBV29-1 and TRBJ2-7, with D possibly TRBD2 on 6 matching bases. The germline V gene has CDR1 SQVTM and CDR2 ANQGSEA. Trimming cost V 7 bases and J 6 bases, with 19 bases left between them. The CDR3 covers 13 residues. In DNA, the CDR3 is TGCAGCGCCCAGGCCCCAATGCGGGGCGAGCAGTACTTC. Translated, it gives CSAQAPMRGEQYF.

The chain recombines TRBV7-2 with TRBJ2-7; TRBD2 matches at 7 bases. After removal of 3 bases from V and 2 bases from J, the junction contained 4 bases not matched to a gene. The CDR3 totals 14 residues. Germline V gives CDR1 SGHTA, CDR2 FQGNSA. The CDR3 loop is CASSFWTRAYEQYF. CDR3 DNA sequence: TGTGCCAGCAGCTTTTGGACTAGAGCCTACGAGCAGTACTTC.

The chain joins TRBV11-2 to TRBJ2-6, with TRBD1 matching 9 bases. CDR3 length equals 18 residues. Looked up from germline, CDR1 is SGHAT and CDR2 is FQNNGV. J gave up 2 bases and V 6 bases, and 11 bases lay outside the gene matches. Here the CDR3 reads CASSPRGQGSTGANVLTF. Written as DNA, the CDR3 is TGTGCCAGCAGTCCTAGGGGACAGGGATCCACTGGGGCCAACGTCCTGACTTTC.

The gene calls are TRBV5-1 and TRBJ2-7; 8 bases are a match to TRBD1. Germline assignment: CDR1 SGHRS and CDR2 YFSETQ. V lost 4 bases, J lost 6 bases, and 9 bases stayed unmatched. The CDR3 length is 14 residues. In nucleotides, the CDR3 is TGCGCCAGCAGCACCAGGACAGGGTTCGGCGAGCAGTACTTC. Its translation: CASSTRTGFGEQYF.

The chain carries TRBV5-1 and TRBJ2-7, with D tentatively TRBD1 (6 bases). Germline V gives CDR1 SGHRS, CDR2 YFSETQ. This CDR3 region has 17 residues. Trimming left V 0 bases short and J 1 base short, with 17 bases between. CDR3 bases: TGCGCCAGCAGCTTGGTCCCACAGGGTGCCGGGTCCTACGAGCAGTACTTC. It is translated as CASSLVPQGAGSYEQYF.

The chain links TRBV7-9 to TRBJ2-1; TRBD1 matches at 9 bases. Per the germline V gene, CDR1 is SEHNR and CDR2 is FQNEAQ (reference sequence). This CDR3 has 17 amino acids. Losses at the gene ends were 4 bases for V and 1 base for J; bases not matched to a gene: 8. CDR3 loop: CASSSRGQGESYNEQFF. DNA for the CDR3: TGTGCCAGCAGCTCGCGGGGACAGGGAGAATCCTACAATGAGCAGTTCTTC.

The CDR3 here is CASSSRKGQGAQGEQFF. The CDR3 DNA sequence: TGTGCCAGCAGCTCCCGAAAGGGACAGGGGGCGCAGGGTGAGCAGTTCTTC. The V and J genes are TRBV9 and TRBJ2-1, with 12 bases fitting TRBD1. CDR3 length equals 17 residues. The trim removed 4 bases at V and 9 bases at J, leaving 14 bases unmatched. Germline CDR1 is SGDLS and CDR2 is YYNGEE.

J is TRBJ1-2 and V is TRBV28; TRBD1 agrees at 9 bases. The CDR3 loop spans 13 amino acids. J was trimmed by 6 bases and V by 10 bases; bases with no gene match: 9. Germline lookup yields CDR1 MDHEN and CDR2 SYDVKM. The CDR3 region is CAMAWDRAHGYTF. As DNA, the CDR3 is TGTGCCATGGCCTGGGACAGGGCACATGGCTACACCTTC.

The chain has TRBV30 and TRBJ1-5; 7 bases match TRBD1. Germline CDR1 and CDR2: GTSNPN and SVGIG (reference sequence). V dropped 2 bases and J dropped 3; count of bases not matched to a gene: 4. This CDR3 region has 14 residues. In DNA form, the CDR3 reads TGTGCCTGGAGTCTGGGGACAGACAATCAGCCCCAGCATTTT. Translation: CAWSLGTDNQPQHF.

V usage is TRBV10-3 and J usage is TRBJ2-5; 8 nucleotides align to TRBD1. CDR3 size: 14 residues. V gave up 6 bases and J gave up 5 bases; unmatched junction bases: 8. Germline loops: CDR1 ENHRY, CDR2 SYGVKD. This CDR3 reads CAIRGDRPGETQYF. CDR3 coding DNA: TGTGCCATCAGGGGGGACAGGCCGGGGGAGACCCAGTACTTC.

The CDR3 bases are TGCGCCAGCAGCCACTCGGACAGGGGGACAGATACGCAGTATTTT. This codes for CASSHSDRGTDTQYF. The V call is TRBV4-3, the J call TRBJ2-3, with 10 bases matching TRBD1. The CDR3 is made up of 15 amino acids. In germline, CDR1 is LGHNA, CDR2 YSLEER. Trimming at V came to 3 bases and at J to 3 bases, leaving 3 bases not matched to a gene.

The genes are TRBV5-1 and TRBJ2-2; 10 bases line up with TRBD1. With V trimmed by 4 bases and J by 6 bases, 3 bases remained unmatched. The CDR3 loop spans 14 amino acids. The germline CDR1 and CDR2 sequences are SGHRS and YFSETQ. DNA of the CDR3: TGCGCCAGCAGCGGGGACAGGGGTTCCGGGGAGCTGTTTTTT. It specifies CASSGDRGSGELFF. Filled out from reference TRBV5-1 and TRBJ2-2, the complete variable domain reads KAGVTQTPRYLIKTRGQQVTLSCSPISGHRSVSWYQQTPGQGLQFLFEYFSETQRNKGNFPGRFSGRQFSNSRSEMNVSTLELGDSALYLCASSGDRGSGELFFGEGSRLTVL.

This clone was seen just once. The chain combines TRBV9 with TRBJ2-7; 7 bases match TRBD2. Germline V CDR1 and CDR2: SGDLS, YYNGEE. V shed 4 bases, J shed 3 bases, and the junction held 4 bases outside the gene matches. The CDR3 contains 13 residues. CDR3 sequence: CASSPGTNYEQYF. In DNA, the CDR3 is TGTGCCAGCAGCCCCGGGACTAACTACGAGCAGTACTTC. The full variable domain, in which reference TRBV9 and TRBJ2-7 provide the parts outside the CDR3, is DSGVTQTPKHLITATGQRVTLRCSPRSGDLSVYWYQQSLDQGLQFLIQYYNGEERAKGNILERFSAQQFPDLHSELNLSSLELGDSALYFCASSPGTNYEQYFGPGTRLTVT.

This rearrangement joins TRBV5-4 to TRBJ2-3; 11 bases match TRBD2. V lost 4 bases to trimming and J lost 4 bases; unmatched junction nucleotides: 14. The CDR3 totals 18 residues. Looked up from germline, CDR1 is SGHNT and CDR2 is YYREEE (reference sequence). CDR3 in DNA: TGTGCCAGCAGCCAGTCCGGGTCGACTAGCGGGGTGTCAGATACGCAGTATTTT. Translating gives CASSQSGSTSGVSDTQYF.

The rearrangement links TRBV11-2 to TRBJ1-2; 9 nucleotides match TRBD1. The germline V gene has CDR1 SGHAT and CDR2 FQNNGV. Trimming cost V 4 bases and J 0 bases; bases outside gene matches: 6. The CDR3 contains 16 residues. Here the CDR3 reads CASSYRQGGANYGYTF. For the CDR3, the DNA is TGTGCCAGCAGCTATCGACAGGGGGGCGCTAACTATGGCTACACCTTC.

The V call is TRBV28, the J call TRBJ1-2; TRBD1 is a possible D gene (6 bases). The CDR3 is made up of 14 amino acids. The germline V and J ends were trimmed by 6 bases and 4 bases, with 15 bases remaining between them. CDR1 and CDR2 from the germline V gene are MDHEN and SYDVKM. This CDR3 reads CASRLGGQSYGYTF. In DNA, the CDR3 is TGTGCCAGCAGGCTGGGGGGGCAGAGCTATGGCTACACCTTC.

The chain joins TRBV29-1 to TRBJ2-5, with D perhaps TRBD2 (5 bases). The DNA end lines up better with TRBJ2-7; the J call may be wrong. The CDR3 runs 12 residues. Germline assignment: CDR1 SQVTM and CDR2 ANQGSEA. In DNA, the CDR3 is TGCAGTGGTAAGACGGGGTTGAACGAGCAGTACTTC. As protein: CSGKTGLNEQYF.

This clone came up once. The V gene is TRBV27, the J gene TRBJ1-1; D is possibly TRBD1 (6 bases). Trimming shortened V by 6 bases and J by 1 base, and 12 bases separated the two germline ends. The CDR3 length is 14 residues. The V gene's germline CDR1 is MNHEY and CDR2 SMNVEV (reference sequence). CDR3 sequence reads: CASRQQGENTEAFF. The CDR3 DNA is TGTGCCAGCAGGCAACAGGGTGAGAACACTGAAGCTTTCTTT.

The chain recombines TRBV13 with TRBJ1-2, with 7 bases lining up with TRBD1. Germline trimming cut 5 bases from V and 6 bases from J; bases unmatched to any gene: 15. This CDR3 has 16 amino acids. CDR1 PRHDT and CDR2 FYEKMQ come from the germline V gene (reference sequence). The DNA of the CDR3 is TGTGCCAGCAGCCCCCGCCTGAGACAGGGCGGTAATGGCTACACCTTC. It translates to CASSPRLRQGGNGYTF.

This chain joins TRBV4-1 and TRBJ2-1; 10 nucleotides match TRBD2. Germline CDR1 MGHRA, CDR2 YSYEKL. CDR3 length equals 19 residues. The trim removed 2 bases at V and 3 bases at J, leaving 13 bases unmatched. CDR3 sequence reads: CASSQNTLAGEGYYNEQFF. CDR3 coding DNA: TGCGCCAGCAGCCAAAATACCCTAGCGGGAGAAGGGTACTACAATGAGCAGTTCTTC.

This chain uses TRBV28 with TRBJ1-1; D ambiguous. The V gene lost 8 bases and the J gene lost 4 bases, with 11 bases spanning the gap. The CDR3 sequence is 12 residues long. Germline V gives CDR1 MDHEN, CDR2 SYDVKM. CDR3 loop: CASLTAGTEAFF. The CDR3 region has the DNA TGTGCCAGCTTGACTGCCGGCACTGAAGCTTTCTTT.

The sample holds a few counts of this clone. The gene calls are TRBV10-3 and TRBJ1-2; D gene ambiguous. Trimming cost V 6 bases and J 5 bases, with 7 bases left between them. CDR3 length equals 11 residues. CDR1 and CDR2 from the germline V gene are ENHRY and SYGVKD. CDR3 sequence (DNA): TGTGCCATCAGGAGAACTTATGGCTACACCTTC. Amino acid sequence: CAIRRTYGYTF.

The V gene is TRBV7-2, the J gene TRBJ2-3; no clear D gene. CDR1 is SGHTA and CDR2 is FQGNSA in the germline V gene. The CDR3 totals 14 residues. The ends were cut back, 2 bases at V and 0 bases at J, with 6 bases in the middle. The CDR3 bases are TGTGCCAGCAGCTTACTTATCAGCACAGATACGCAGTATTTT. It encodes CASSLLISTDTQYF.

This clone has a single count. The chain has TRBV7-6 and TRBJ2-3; 11 nucleotides line up with TRBD2. The CDR3 loop spans 17 amino acids. CDR1 and CDR2 (germline): SGHVS, FNYEAQ. Trimming removed 5 bases from V and 3 bases from J; junction bases left unmatched: 10. CDR3 in amino acids: CASSPLPLAGGTDTQYF. The DNA of the CDR3 is TGTGCCAGCAGCCCCCTCCCCCTAGCGGGAGGAACAGATACGCAGTATTTT.

The gene calls are TRBV7-9 and TRBJ2-6; TRBD2 agrees at 8 bases. CDR1 is SEHNR, CDR2 FQNEAQ, per germline (reference sequence). V was clipped by 3 bases and J by 6 bases; unmatched bases: 4. The CDR3 has 15 amino acids. CDR3 bases: TGTGCCAGCAGCTTGGTGCGGGGGGAGGCCAACGTCCTGACTTTC. Residues: CASSLVRGEANVLTF.

The chain has TRBV30 and TRBJ2-7; TRBD1 matches at 7 bases. The CDR3 extends over 15 amino acids. V shed 2 bases and J 2 bases; nucleotides not matched to a gene: 9. Per germline, CDR1 GTSNPN and CDR2 SVGIG (reference sequence). DNA for the CDR3: TGTGCCTGGAGTTTGGGACAGATTAAGCCCTACGAGCAGTACTTC. Amino acids: CAWSLGQIKPYEQYF.

This clone was observed a handful of times. The chain couples TRBV7-8 to TRBJ2-6; D remains ambiguous. CDR3 length: 16 residues. Trimming left V 1 base short and J 0 bases short, with 7 bases between. CDR1 is SGHVS, CDR2 FQNEAQ, per germline. DNA for the CDR3: TGTGCCAGCAGCTTAGAACGAGCCTCTGGGGCCAACGTCCTGACTTTC. Its translation: CASSLERASGANVLTF. Combining the CDR3 with reference TRBV7-8 and TRBJ2-6 gives the whole variable domain GAGVSQSPRYKVAKRGQDVALRCDPISGHVSLFWYQQALGQGPEFLTYFQNEAQLDKSGLPSDRFFAERPEGSVSTLKIQRTQQEDSAVYLCASSLERASGANVLTFGAGSRLTVL.

The DNA of the CDR3 is TGTGCCAGCAGTTTGTTAGGGGACTATAACTATGGCTACACCTTC. Its protein is CASSLLGDYNYGYTF. V usage is TRBV28 and J usage is TRBJ1-2; tentatively, D is TRBD1 (5 bases). The CDR3 is 15 residues long. Germline CDR1 MDHEN, CDR2 SYDVKM. V was trimmed by 3 bases and J by 1 base, leaving 12 bases between them.

The chain combines TRBV9 with TRBJ2-1, with D tentatively TRBD1 (6 bases). CDR1 is SGDLS, CDR2 YYNGEE, per germline. V lost 0 bases to trimming and J lost 10 bases, with 11 bases between them. This CDR3 has 13 residues. The CDR3 bases are TGTGCCAGCAGCGTAGAAGGGGGAAGGGAGCAGTTCTTC. The encoded protein is CASSVEGGREQFF.

The rearrangement joins TRBV7-2 to TRBJ2-5; 15 nucleotides match TRBD2. TRBJ2-7 explains the end of the DNA better; the J call may be wrong. The CDR3 covers 14 residues. Germline V lookup: CDR1 SGHTA, CDR2 FQGNSA. CDR3 sequence: CASSWGLAGGEQYF. The CDR3 nucleotides are TGTGCCAGCAGCTGGGGACTAGCGGGAGGCGAGCAGTACTTC.

This chain uses TRBV7-9 with TRBJ2-5; TRBD1 matches at 8 bases. The end of the DNA aligns better with TRBJ2-7, so the J call may be wrong. There are 14 residues in the CDR3. Germline loops: CDR1 SEHNR, CDR2 FQNEAQ (reference sequence). The CDR3 coding sequence is TGTGCCAGCAGCTCCGGGACAGGAGTCTACGAGCAGTACTTC. This encodes CASSSGTGVYEQYF.

The chain uses TRBV15 and TRBJ2-3, with 8 bases lining up with TRBD2. Losses at the gene ends were 1 base for V and 1 base for J; bases not matched to a gene: 7. The length of the CDR3 is 17 residues. CDR1 LNHNV and CDR2 YYDKDF come from the germline V gene (reference sequence). The CDR3 is CATSRGDTSGRTDTQYF. DNA of the CDR3: TGTGCCACCAGCAGAGGGGATACTAGCGGACGCACAGATACGCAGTATTTT.